This TCR beta chain was identified during a study of identical twins. The authors used template switching to add a universal primer site and gave cDNA unique molecular identifiers. TCRdb analysed the 5' RACE reads with MiXCR anew, one entry per CDR3 protein. The table shows 550,000 to 700,000 distinct CDR3 sequences, with approximately 21% occurring only once. The CDR3 totals 15 residues. V gave up 6 bases and J gave up 7 bases, with 16 bases separating them. Germline V gene data show CDR1 as LNHDA and CDR2 as SQIVND (reference sequence). The same sample was also used in a study of T cells expressing NK-cell markers. That source notes: NKG2C+ dominant clonotypes from roughly 6 donors made up roughly 1.0-7.0% of CD8+ T cells.

The V call is TRBV19, the J call TRBJ1-6; D gene uncertain. This receptor was identified in a woman in her late teens or twenties in good health. Input material: PBMCs. The CDR3 DNA follows: TGTGCCAGTAGGACTCTGACACCTGAAAATTCACCCCTCCACTTT. It codes for CASRTLTPENSPLHF. Variable domain in full (rest from reference TRBV19 and TRBJ1-6): DGGITQSPKYLFRKEGQNVTLSCEQNLNHDAMYWYRQDPGQGLRLIYYSQIVNDFQKGDIAEGYSVSREKKESFPLTVTSAQKNPTAFYLCASRTLTPENSPLHFGNGTRLTVT.